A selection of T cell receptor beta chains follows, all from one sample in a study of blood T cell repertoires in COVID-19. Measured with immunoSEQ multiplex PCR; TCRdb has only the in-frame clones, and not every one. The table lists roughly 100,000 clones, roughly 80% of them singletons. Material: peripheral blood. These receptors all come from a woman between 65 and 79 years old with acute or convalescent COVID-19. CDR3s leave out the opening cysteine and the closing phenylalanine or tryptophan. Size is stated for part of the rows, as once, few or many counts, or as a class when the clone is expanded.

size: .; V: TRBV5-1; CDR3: ASSFNHRGEAF
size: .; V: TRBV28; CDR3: ASSLRVTGGEKLF
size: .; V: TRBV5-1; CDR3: ASSPTRQGLADTQY
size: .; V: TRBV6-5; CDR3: ASSYQGVNQPQH
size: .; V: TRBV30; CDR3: AWSTGGADTQY
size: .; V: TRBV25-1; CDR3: ASSSGGQETQY
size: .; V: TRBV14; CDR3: ASSRPGGAEAF
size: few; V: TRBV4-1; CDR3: ASSLGTGNYGYT
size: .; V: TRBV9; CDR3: ASSARQGGMETQY
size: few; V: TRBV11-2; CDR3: ASSLAGTGEISPLH
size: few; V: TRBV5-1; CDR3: ASSPGGGTDTQY
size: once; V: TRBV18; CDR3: ASSPTGGFELSYNSPLH
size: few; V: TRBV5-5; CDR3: ASSLWGGEEY
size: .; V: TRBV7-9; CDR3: ASSYVAEGSYEQY
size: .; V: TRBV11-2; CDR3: ASNDRSNSGANVLT
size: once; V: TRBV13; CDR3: ASSSDGAHKMGYT
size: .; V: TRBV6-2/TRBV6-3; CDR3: ASSADSGGFPDTQY
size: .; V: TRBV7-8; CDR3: ASSRLGGDRWDTQY
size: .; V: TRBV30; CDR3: AWSSPGTRSSYEQY
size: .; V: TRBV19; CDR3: ASSIDNTFYGYT
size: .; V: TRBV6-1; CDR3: ASSDPQGAAF
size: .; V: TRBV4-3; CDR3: ASSQDHRGGSPLH